This T cell receptor beta chain was profiled in a study of T cell responses to AZD1222 COVID-19 vaccine. Regarding the study as a whole: Nearly half of unique spike-specific TCRs reportedly avoided B.1.351 and B.1.1.7 mutated regions. Scientists sampled the repertoires only once the peak T cell response had passed. Baseline seropositivity characterized only 5 to 7 AZD1222 recipients. Spike-specific TCR breadth and depth went up after people got two AZD1222 doses.

Using immunoSEQ multiplex PCR, the repertoire was profiled, and TCRdb retains in-frame clones only, with some absent. The sample comprises some 150,000 clones, approximately 91% of which are singletons, and about 1.6% rests with the top ten. The CDR3 consists of 14 residues. The germline V gene has CDR1 MNHNS and CDR2 SASEGT. Deletions cut 5 bases from V and 5 bases from J, with 12 bases between. A remark on this clone: Its antigen is unidentified.

This chain uses TRBV6-1 with TRBJ1-4; possible D gene TRBD1, 5 bases. The input for sequencing was peripheral blood, taken 28 days after the second AZD1222 dose. The TCR was taken from an adult who received the AZD1222 COVID-19 vaccine. CDR3 amino acids: CASSQGAVNEKLFF. The CDR3 DNA reads as TGTGCCAGCAGTCAGGGAGCGGTGAATGAAAAACTGTTTTTT.